This T cell receptor beta chain was profiled in a study of cytomegalovirus exposure and HLA in healthy donors. Study-level points and caveats: Further analysis, carried out later, found HLA-associated TCR beta chains more clonally expanded than equally common other chains.

CDR3 size: 14 residues. CDR1 and CDR2 (germline): SGHKS, YYEKEE (reference sequence). Between the trimmed V and J ends, which lost 2 bases and 2 bases, there was a span of 10 bases. The PCR was carried out with 60 Vbeta primers and 13 Jbeta primers. Repertoires were generated with immunoSEQ multiplex PCR, while TCRdb's copy carries only in-frame clones and drops some. The data contain about 160,000 clones, approximately 80% of them singletons. As for this clone: Antigen: not known.

The source is a middle-aged man in good health and CMV-seronegative. The chain links TRBV5-5 to TRBJ1-2; D unresolved. The sample taken for sequencing was PBMCs. This chain's CDR3 is CASSLMATNYGYTF. The CDR3 DNA sequence: TGTGCCAGCAGCTTAATGGCCACCAACTATGGCTACACCTTC.